This T cell receptor (beta chain) appears in the sequencing data of a study of T cell clonality in common variable immunodeficiency. Study conclusions and caveats: CVID subjects had higher TCRbeta clonality than healthy controls, most marked in about a third. Repertoire-complication correlations in CVID were limited by patient heterogeneity. Common variable immunodeficiency TCR beta sequences reportedly had fewer deletions and N-nucleotide insertions.

This CDR3 contains 14 residues. Per germline, CDR1 MDHEN and CDR2 SYDVKM. Sequenced by immunoSEQ multiplex PCR; TCRdb stores in-frame clones only, minus some. The sample yields roughly 57,000 clones, without any singletons. In its sample, this clone was seen many times. The antigen is undetermined. Read sequence stops 3 residues before the CDR3 end, and the germline J gene provides the missing end. Caucasian heritage predominated among both patients and controls. The chain couples TRBV28 to TRBJ1-2; 9 bases are a match to TRBD1. The TCR originated in a person aged 18 to 70 in good health. The sample consisted of peripheral blood mononuclear cells. CDR3 protein: CASSVGTGINGYTF. The DNA read from the CDR3 is TGTGCCAGCAGTGTGGGGACAGGGATTAACGGC.